A single sample gave rise to the 23 T cell receptor beta chains below, sequenced in a study of CD8+ T cells in alopecia areata. Treatment noted: oral pan-JAK inhibitor, 5-10 mg twice daily. The sequencing template was cDNA reverse transcribed from extracted RNA. Some clones are missing from TCRdb's copy, which holds only in-frame ones; the method was immunoSEQ multiplex PCR. The table has 190,000 or so clones, around 60% seen once; the top ten hold roughly 13%. This sample comprised CD8+ T cells sorted from blood, obtained at week 24, from a patient treated with tofacitinib. The receptor set was obtained from a human donor with alopecia areata.

This clone was recorded at least ten times. The gene calls are TRBV7-6 and TRBJ2-7; unclear D gene. The CDR3 sequence is 13 residues long. V was trimmed by 1 base and J by 1 base, leaving 5 bases between them. Per germline, CDR1 SGHVS and CDR2 FNYEAQ. DNA of the CDR3: TGTGCCAGCAGCTTAGGACCTTCCTACGAGCAGTACTTC. Amino acids: CASSLGPSYEQYF.

The J gene is TRBJ1-2, the V gene TRBV15; maybe TRBD1 (5 bases). The CDR3 sequence is 13 residues long. Trimming shortened V by 8 bases and J by 4 bases, and 14 bases separated the two germline ends. The V gene's germline CDR1 is LNHNV and CDR2 YYDKDF (reference sequence). The CDR3 is CATSGTPIYGYTF. DNA of the CDR3: TGTGCCACCTCCGGGACTCCTATCTATGGCTACACCTTC.

This chain joins TRBV10-3 and TRBJ1-6, with a tentative D call TRBD1 (6 bases). The V end was cut by 4 bases, the J end by 5 bases, with 6 bases between. CDR1 and CDR2 (germline): ENHRY, SYGVKD. This CDR3 comprises 13 residues. CDR3 in DNA: TGTGCCATCAGTGGGACAGATAATTCACCCCTCCACTTT. This sequence encodes CAISGTDNSPLHF.

This chain connects TRBV15 to TRBJ1-3; D gene unclear. The V gene lost 0 bases and the J gene lost 2 bases, with 8 bases spanning the gap. This CDR3 region has 15 residues. Germline V gene data show CDR1 as LNHNV and CDR2 as YYDKDF (reference sequence). This CDR3 is CATSRDGVTGNTIYF. The CDR3 nucleotides are TGTGCCACCAGCAGAGATGGGGTGACTGGAAACACCATATATTTT.

The sample holds a few counts of this clone. This sequence joins TRBV10-3 and TRBJ2-3; tentatively, D is TRBD1 (6 bases). The CDR3 is 16 amino acids. V shed 8 bases and J shed 3 bases, with 21 bases lying between them. In germline, CDR1 is ENHRY, CDR2 SYGVKD. CDR3 protein: CAIGPASRGGTDTQYF. The CDR3 bases are TGTGCCATCGGCCCTGCTTCCAGGGGTGGGACAGATACGCAGTATTTT.

This clone showed up just a few times. The chain combines TRBV6-5 with TRBJ2-7; 10 bases map to TRBD1. The CDR3 runs 15 residues. Germline values: CDR1 MNHEY, CDR2 SVGAGI. With 5 bases clipped from V and 1 base from J, the junction kept 5 bases outside the gene matches. DNA of the CDR3: TGTGCCAGCAGTGCCCGGGACAGGGGATCCTACGAGCAGTACTTC. Its translation is CASSARDRGSYEQYF.

The chain couples TRBV7-9 to TRBJ2-5; 8 bases fit TRBD2. J lost 4 bases, V lost 5 bases, and 12 bases had no gene match. The CDR3 totals 16 residues. The germline CDR1 and CDR2 sequences are SEHNR and FQNEAQ (reference sequence). CDR3 residues: CASSPAEAGEAETQYF. CDR3 nucleotides: TGTGCCAGCAGCCCAGCGGAAGCGGGGGAGGCAGAGACCCAGTACTTC.

The rearrangement joins TRBV12-5 to TRBJ2-4; D not resolved. The CDR3 sequence is 16 residues long. V lost 3 bases, J lost 0 bases, and 12 bases lay in between. The V gene's germline CDR1 is LGHNT and CDR2 FRNRAP. The CDR3 sequence: CASGFSSELAKNIQYF. As DNA, the CDR3 is TGTGCTAGTGGTTTCTCGTCTGAGTTAGCCAAAAACATTCAGTACTTC.

The rearrangement links TRBV5-1 to TRBJ1-1, with 8 bases fitting TRBD1. CDR3 length: 14 amino acids. CDR1 and CDR2 from the germline V gene are SGHRS and YFSETQ. V lost 4 bases, J lost 1 base, and 3 bases stayed unmatched. In nucleotides, the CDR3 is TGCGCCAGCAGCGCGGGGACAGGGAACACTGAAGCTTTCTTT. Its protein product is CASSAGTGNTEAFF.

The gene calls are TRBV6-9 and TRBJ2-5; TRBD2 matches 7 bases. Germline-derived CDR1 and CDR2 are MNHGY and SVAAGI. Trimming removed 5 bases from V and 5 bases from J; junction bases left unmatched: 5. CDR3 size: 13 residues. The CDR3 is CASSPTSWETQYF. The CDR3 bases are TGTGCCAGCAGTCCGACTAGCTGGGAGACCCAGTACTTC.

The chain uses TRBV7-9 and TRBJ2-5; D is unclear. In germline, CDR1 is SEHNR, CDR2 FQNEAQ (reference sequence). This CDR3 region has 14 residues. With 1 base removed from V and 1 base from J, the gap between germline ends came to 7 bases. The CDR3 DNA reads as TGTGCCAGCAGCTTAGTCCGATTCCAAGAGACCCAGTACTTC. It is translated as CASSLVRFQETQYF.

The chain recombines TRBV11-3 with TRBJ1-1, with TRBD1 matching over 10 bases. The CDR3 is 13 residues long. After removal of 3 bases from V and 5 bases from J, the junction contained 0 bases not matched to a gene. The germline CDR1 and CDR2 sequences are SGHNT and YENEEA. As DNA, the CDR3 is TGTGCCAGCAGCTTGGGACAGGGGACTGAAGCTTTCTTT. As protein: CASSLGQGTEAFF.

This rearrangement joins TRBV14 to TRBJ2-2; D is unresolved. This CDR3 has 14 residues. Germline V gene lookup returns CDR1 SGHDN and CDR2 FVKESK. Trimming removed 3 bases at V and 1 base at J, with 6 bases between. The CDR3 sequence: CASSQDVNTGELFF. The CDR3 DNA follows: TGTGCCAGCAGCCAGGACGTGAACACCGGGGAGCTGTTTTTT.

The chain joins TRBV4-1 to TRBJ2-3, with no clear D. Deletions cut 3 bases from V and 0 bases from J, with 10 bases between. Germline lookup yields CDR1 MGHRA and CDR2 YSYEKL. The CDR3 consists of 15 residues. CDR3 nucleotide sequence: TGCGCCAGCAGCCACCCCAAGATTAGCACAGATACGCAGTATTTT. It translates to CASSHPKISTDTQYF.

The V gene is TRBV13, the J gene TRBJ2-6, with TRBD1 matching 9 bases. The CDR3 is 19 amino acids. Trimming took 5 bases from V and 0 from J; bases not matched to a gene: 11. Per the germline V gene, CDR1 is PRHDT and CDR2 is FYEKMQ (reference sequence). Here the CDR3 reads CASSVTPGQGSSGANVLTF. The CDR3 nucleotides are TGTGCCAGCAGCGTCACCCCGGGACAGGGAAGCTCTGGGGCCAACGTCCTGACTTTC.

This clone was seen more than once but under ten times. This chain links TRBV19 with TRBJ2-5; D is perhaps TRBD2 (7 bases). The CDR3 is made up of 15 amino acids. Germline V CDR1 and CDR2: LNHDA, SQIVND (reference sequence). The V gene lost 3 bases and the J gene lost 4 bases, with 15 bases spanning the gap. The CDR3 here is CASSIGGGDGETQYF. The CDR3, as DNA: TGTGCCAGTAGTATCGGCGGGGGCGATGGAGAGACCCAGTACTTC.

V usage is TRBV19 and J usage is TRBJ1-5, with a possible D match to TRBD1 (5 bases). Germline-derived CDR1 and CDR2 are LNHDA and SQIVND (reference sequence). The CDR3 spans 14 residues. V lost 8 bases and J 0 bases, leaving 11 bases between the germline ends. For the CDR3, the DNA is TGTGCCAGTGCCGCAGGGTATAGCAATCAGCCCCAGCATTTT. It specifies CASAAGYSNQPQHF.

J is TRBJ1-5 and V is TRBV7-9; no firm D call. Germline loops: CDR1 SEHNR, CDR2 FQNEAQ (reference sequence). This CDR3 region has 14 residues. V gave up 3 bases and J gave up 5 bases, with 11 bases separating them. Here the CDR3 reads CASSLGSRDQPQHF. The CDR3 coding sequence is TGTGCCAGCAGCTTGGGTTCTCGAGATCAGCCCCAGCATTTT.

This clone is a singleton in its sample. Without the conserved terminal phenylalanine or tryptophan, this CDR3 likely stems from a read error. It is unclear where the CDR3 begins or ends on the DNA, so no DNA is shown, and the CDR3 is as TCRdb lists it. The J gene is TRBJ2-7, the V gene TRBV15; the table's D call, TRBD1, has no DNA check behind it. Germline CDR1 is LNHNV and CDR2 is YYDKDF (reference sequence). The CDR3 length is 11 residues, termini included. The CDR3 protein is CATSRTGRALL.

The rearrangement links TRBV9 to TRBJ1-6; 7 bases agree with TRBD1. The V gene end was trimmed by 4 bases and the J gene end by 7 bases; junction bases not matched to a gene: 8. The CDR3 covers 15 residues. The germline V gene has CDR1 SGDLS and CDR2 YYNGEE. DNA of the CDR3: TGTGCCAGCAGCAGCCGGGACAGCAGCAATTCACCCCTCCACTTT. This translates into CASSSRDSSNSPLHF.

In the case of this clone: The same CDR3 is also encoded by other DNA sequences in this sample. The CDR3 loop is CASSQEFNTEAFF. The DNA for the CDR3 is TGCGCCAGCAGCCAGGAATTTAACACTGAAGCTTTCTTT. The chain couples TRBV4-1 to TRBJ1-1; no definite D call. CDR1 is MGHRA and CDR2 is YSYEKL in the germline V gene. The V end lost 3 bases, the J end lost 2 bases, and 7 bases lay between the germline ends. This CDR3 spans 13 amino acids.

V is TRBV9 and J is TRBJ1-2; TRBD1 aligns across 9 bases. CDR1 is SGDLS and CDR2 is YYNGEE in the germline V gene. The length of the CDR3 is 15 residues. V was clipped by 5 bases and J by 3 bases; unmatched bases: 8. CDR3: CASRGDRDIDYGYTF. CDR3 nucleotides: TGTGCCAGCAGGGGGGACAGGGACATTGACTATGGCTACACCTTC.

This rearrangement joins TRBV4-1 to TRBJ2-5, with D perhaps TRBD2 (6 bases). In germline, CDR1 is MGHRA, CDR2 YSYEKL. Trimming left V 3 bases short and J 5 bases short, with 16 bases between. CDR3 length equals 15 residues. The DNA for the CDR3 is TGCGCCAGCAGCCAGTACCCGGAGGGTACGGAGACCCAGTACTTC. Translated: CASSQYPEGTETQYF.